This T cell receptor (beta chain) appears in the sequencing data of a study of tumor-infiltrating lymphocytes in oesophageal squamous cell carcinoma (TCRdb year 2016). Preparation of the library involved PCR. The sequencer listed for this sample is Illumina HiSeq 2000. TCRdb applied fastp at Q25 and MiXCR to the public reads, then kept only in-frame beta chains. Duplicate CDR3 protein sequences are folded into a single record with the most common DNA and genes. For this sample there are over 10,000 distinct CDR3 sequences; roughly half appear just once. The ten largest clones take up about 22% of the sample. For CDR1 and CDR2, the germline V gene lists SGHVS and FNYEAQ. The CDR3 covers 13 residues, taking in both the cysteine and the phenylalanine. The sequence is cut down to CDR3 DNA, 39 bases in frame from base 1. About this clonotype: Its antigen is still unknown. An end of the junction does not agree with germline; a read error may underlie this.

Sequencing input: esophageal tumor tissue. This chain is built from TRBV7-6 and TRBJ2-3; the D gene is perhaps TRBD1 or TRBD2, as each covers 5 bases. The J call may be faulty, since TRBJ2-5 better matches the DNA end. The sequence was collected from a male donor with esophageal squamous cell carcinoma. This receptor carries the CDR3 CASSLGVLKTQYF. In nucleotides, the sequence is TGTGCTAGCAGCTTGGGGGTTTTGAAGACCCAGTACTTC.